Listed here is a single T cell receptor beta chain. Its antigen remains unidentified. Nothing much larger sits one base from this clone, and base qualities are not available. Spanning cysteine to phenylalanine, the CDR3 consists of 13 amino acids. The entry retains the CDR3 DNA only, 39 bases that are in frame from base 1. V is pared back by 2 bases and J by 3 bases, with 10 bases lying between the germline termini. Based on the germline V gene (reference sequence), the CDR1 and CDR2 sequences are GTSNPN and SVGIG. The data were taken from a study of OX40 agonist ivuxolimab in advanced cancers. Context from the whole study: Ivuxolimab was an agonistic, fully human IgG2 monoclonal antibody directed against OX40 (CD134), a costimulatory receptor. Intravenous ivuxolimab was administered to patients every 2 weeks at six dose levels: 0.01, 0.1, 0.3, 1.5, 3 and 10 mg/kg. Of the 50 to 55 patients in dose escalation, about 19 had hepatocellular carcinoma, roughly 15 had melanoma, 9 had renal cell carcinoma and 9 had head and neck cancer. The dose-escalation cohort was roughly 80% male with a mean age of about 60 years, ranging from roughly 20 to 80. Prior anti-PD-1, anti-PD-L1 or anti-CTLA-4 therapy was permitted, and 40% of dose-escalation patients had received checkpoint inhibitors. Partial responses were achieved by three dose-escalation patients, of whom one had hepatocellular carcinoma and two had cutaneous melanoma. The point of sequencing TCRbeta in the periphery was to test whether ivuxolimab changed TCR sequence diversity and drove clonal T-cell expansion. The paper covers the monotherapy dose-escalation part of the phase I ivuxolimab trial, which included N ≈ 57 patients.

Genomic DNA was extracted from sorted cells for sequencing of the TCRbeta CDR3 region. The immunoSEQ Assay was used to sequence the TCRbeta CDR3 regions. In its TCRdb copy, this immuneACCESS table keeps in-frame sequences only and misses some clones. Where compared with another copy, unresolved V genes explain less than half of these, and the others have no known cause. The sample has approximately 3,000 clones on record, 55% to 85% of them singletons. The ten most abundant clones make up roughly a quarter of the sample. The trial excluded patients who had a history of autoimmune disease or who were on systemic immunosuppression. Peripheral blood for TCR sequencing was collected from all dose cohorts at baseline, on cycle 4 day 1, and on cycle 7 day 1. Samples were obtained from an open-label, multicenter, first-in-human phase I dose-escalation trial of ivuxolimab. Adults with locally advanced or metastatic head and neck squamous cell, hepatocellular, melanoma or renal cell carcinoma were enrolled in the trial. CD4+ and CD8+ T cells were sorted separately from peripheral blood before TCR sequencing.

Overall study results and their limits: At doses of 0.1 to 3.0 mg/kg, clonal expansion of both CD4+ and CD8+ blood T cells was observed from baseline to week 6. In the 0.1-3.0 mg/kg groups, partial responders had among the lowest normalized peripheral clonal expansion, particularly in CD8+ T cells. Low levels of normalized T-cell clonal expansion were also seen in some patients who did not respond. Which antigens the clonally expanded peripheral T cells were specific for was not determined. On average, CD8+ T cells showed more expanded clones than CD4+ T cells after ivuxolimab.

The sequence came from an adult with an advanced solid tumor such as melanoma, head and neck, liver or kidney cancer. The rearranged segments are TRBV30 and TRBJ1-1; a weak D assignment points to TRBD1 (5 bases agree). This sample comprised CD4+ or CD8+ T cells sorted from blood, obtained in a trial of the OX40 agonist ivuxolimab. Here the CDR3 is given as CAWSIQGDTEAFF. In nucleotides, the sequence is TGTGCCTGGAGTATCCAAGGGGACACTGAAGCTTTCTTT.